The following is a TCR beta chain sequence with its context. Its target is unknown. TCRdb's copy holds only in-frame clones and misses some; the assay was immunoSEQ multiplex PCR. The sample holds about 200,000 clones, 91% seen once. J lost 3 bases, V lost 5 bases, and 7 bases had no gene match. Germline V CDR1 and CDR2: SGHTA, FQGTGA. CDR3 length: 15 residues. This sample was included in a study of T cell responses to AZD1222 COVID-19 vaccine. Study conclusions and caveats: Baseline testing showed seropositivity in only a handful of AZD1222 recipients.

Here the sequenced sample was peripheral blood, taken 28 days after the second AZD1222 dose. The rearrangement uses TRBV7-3 and TRBJ2-3; 8 bases match TRBD1. The TCR originated in an adult who received the AZD1222 COVID-19 vaccine. The CDR3 protein is CASSPQGGRTDTQYF. In DNA form, the CDR3 reads TGTGCCAGCAGCCCACAGGGGGGTAGGACAGATACGCAGTATTTT. The whole variable domain, filled in from reference TRBV7-3 and TRBJ2-3, reads GAGVSQTPSNKVTEKGKYVELRCDPISGHTALYWYRQSLGQGPEFLIYFQGTGAADDSGLPNDRFFAVRPEGSVSTLKIQRTERGDSAVYLCASSPQGGRTDTQYFGPGTRLTVL.